Listed here are 22 T cell receptor beta chains from one sample, sequenced in a study of response to subunit inactivated influenza vaccine. One entry per CDR3 protein results from TCRdb running MiXCR on the RT-PCR reads. The sample lists around 540,000 distinct CDR3 sequences, 12% occurring once. Sample: PBMCs from blood, taken on the day of vaccination. The receptors come from a man in his fifties who received an inactivated influenza vaccine.

Comments on this clonotype: Germline and junction disagree at one end, which may indicate a read error. The chain has TRBV7-9 and TRBJ2-1, with D maybe TRBD2 (7 bases). Germline-derived CDR1 and CDR2 are SEHNR and FQNEAQ (reference sequence). The length of the CDR3 is 13 residues. The CDR3 DNA is TGTGCCAGCAGCTTAGCGGGAGGGGGAGCCCCTATCTTC. This codes for CASSLAGGGAPIF.

J is TRBJ2-1 and V is TRBV3-1; 13 bases fit TRBD2. V was pared by 4 bases and J by 7 bases, with 10 bases of the junction left unmatched. From germline, CDR1 is LGHDT and CDR2 YNNKEL (reference sequence). CDR3 length: 17 residues. CDR3 sequence (DNA): TGTGCCAGCAGCCTTTTAACTAGCGGGAGGGCCGTGAATGAGCAGTTCTTC. It encodes CASSLLTSGRAVNEQFF.

A few counts support this clonotype. The gene calls are TRBV27 and TRBJ2-3, with D hard to call. The CDR3 runs 16 residues. V was shortened by 1 base and J by 2 bases, with 13 bases between the two germline ends. Germline CDR1 is MNHEY and CDR2 is SMNVEV (reference sequence). The CDR3 protein is CASSLLRIGDTDTQYF. In nucleotides, the CDR3 is TGTGCCAGCAGTTTATTAAGGATCGGCGACACAGATACGCAGTATTTT.

This clonotype has more than one count but fewer than ten. The chain links TRBV18 to TRBJ2-5, with D possibly being TRBD2 (5 bases). V lost 2 bases and J lost 1, with 14 bases in between. Germline assignment: CDR1 KGHSH and CDR2 LQKENI. This CDR3 has 16 residues. DNA for the CDR3: TGTGCCAGCTCACCAGCGCAGCGGTGGGGCCAAGAGACCCAGTACTTC. Protein: CASSPAQRWGQETQYF. Variable domain in full (rest from reference TRBV18 and TRBJ2-5): NAGVMQNPRHLVRRRGQEARLRCSPMKGHSHVYWYRQLPEEGLKFMVYLQKENIIDESGMPKERFSAEFPKEGPSILRIQQVVRGDSAAYFCASSPAQRWGQETQYFGPGTRLLVL.

This clonotype has ten or more counts. The chain joins TRBV20-1 to TRBJ2-7, with 8 nucleotides matching TRBD2. Per the germline V gene, CDR1 is DFQATT and CDR2 is SNEGSKA (reference sequence). J lost 2 bases, V lost 1 base, and 4 bases had no gene match. The CDR3 has 14 residues. CDR3 loop: CSARGLASPYEQYF. The CDR3 DNA is TGCAGTGCTAGAGGACTAGCGTCCCCCTACGAGCAGTACTTC.

V gene TRBV5-1 combines with J gene TRBJ2-5; D assignment may be TRBD1 or TRBD2 (5 bases each). Trimming shortened V by 0 bases and J by 4 bases, and 13 bases separated the two germline ends. The CDR3 length is 15 residues. From germline, CDR1 is SGHRS and CDR2 YFSETQ. Here the CDR3 DNA reads TGCGCCAGCAGCTTGGCCGGGACCGAGGGAGAGACCCAGTACTTC. It yields the protein CASSLAGTEGETQYF.

This sequence joins TRBV29-1 and TRBJ2-7, with 7 bases that match TRBD1. The ends lost 7 bases at V and 2 bases at J; junction bases unmatched: 8. There are 13 residues in the CDR3. Germline loops: CDR1 SQVTM, CDR2 ANQGSEA. CDR3 in DNA: TGCAGCGCCCTACAGGGGTTGACCTACGAGCAGTACTTC. As protein: CSALQGLTYEQYF.

This clonotype was seen a handful of times. J is TRBJ2-1 and V is TRBV6-2 or TRBV6-3, with D tentatively TRBD1 or TRBD2 (5 bases each). V dropped 3 bases and J dropped 15 bases, with 18 bases sitting between them. There are 13 residues in the CDR3. CDR1 is MNHEY and CDR2 is SVGEGT in the germline V gene. CDR3 residues: CASSYEPDGTTFF. The CDR3 DNA follows: TGTGCCAGCAGTTATGAGCCGGACGGGACGACGTTCTTC.

The chain uses TRBV6-2 or TRBV6-3 and TRBJ1-5; unclear D gene. V was pared by 0 bases and J by 0 bases, with 15 bases between. Per the germline V gene, CDR1 is MNHEY and CDR2 is SVGEGT. The CDR3 runs 18 residues. The CDR3 nucleotides read TGTGCCAGCAGTTACTCGGGCGCTTTCATTGATAGCAATCAGCCCCAGCATTTT. Its translation: CASSYSGAFIDSNQPQHF.

This clonotype came up many times. This chain uses TRBV29-1 with TRBJ1-1; TRBD1 aligns across 9 bases. The CDR3 has 14 amino acids. The germline CDR1 and CDR2 sequences are SQVTM and ANQGSEA. V trimming: 7 bases; J trimming: 2 bases; junction bases outside the gene matches: 8. This CDR3 is CSGGQGGTNTEAFF. CDR3 nucleotides: TGCAGCGGGGGACAGGGAGGGACCAACACTGAAGCTTTCTTT. The full variable domain, completed using reference TRBV29-1 and TRBJ1-1, is SAVISQKPSRDICQRGTSLTIQCQVDSQVTMMFWYRQQPGQSLTLIATANQGSEATYESGFVIDKFPISRPNLTFSTLTVSNMSPEDSSIYLCSGGQGGTNTEAFFGQGTRLTVV.

The J gene is TRBJ2-7, the V gene TRBV10-3, with D possibly being TRBD2 (6 bases). CDR3 size: 11 residues. CDR1 is ENHRY and CDR2 is SYGVKD in the germline V gene. Trimming removed 10 bases from V and 6 bases from J, with 13 bases in between. This chain's CDR3 is CASRGVAEQYF. The CDR3, as DNA: TGTGCCAGCCGCGGGGTAGCCGAGCAGTACTTC.

The chain combines TRBV6-2 or TRBV6-3 with TRBJ2-5; 9 bases are shared with TRBD1. CDR1 and CDR2 (germline): MNHEY, SVGEGT. V was pared by 1 base and J by 5 bases, with 8 bases of the junction left unmatched. This CDR3 is 16 amino acids long. CDR3 residues: CASSYFGTGSFETQYF. The CDR3 nucleotides are TGTGCCAGCAGTTACTTTGGGACAGGGAGCTTTGAGACCCAGTACTTC.

The gene calls are TRBV11-2 and TRBJ2-7, with 7 positions matching TRBD1. CDR1 SGHAT and CDR2 FQNNGV come from the germline V gene. The CDR3 contains 15 residues. Trimming took 1 base from V and 1 from J; bases not matched to a gene: 4. The CDR3 here is CASSLGTGESYEQYF. In nucleotides, the CDR3 is TGTGCCAGCAGCTTAGGGACAGGAGAGTCCTACGAGCAGTACTTC.

V usage is TRBV5-1 and J usage is TRBJ2-7; perhaps D is TRBD1 or TRBD2 (5 bases each). The CDR3 length is 15 residues. Between the trimmed V and J ends, which lost 0 bases and 9 bases, there was a span of 19 bases. The germline V gene has CDR1 SGHRS and CDR2 YFSETQ. CDR3 in DNA: TGCGCCAGCAGCTTGGAGTCTCGGGCTGGGGGTCGGCAGTACTTC. This sequence encodes CASSLESRAGGRQYF.

V gene TRBV10-3 combines with J gene TRBJ2-1, with 13 bases lining up with TRBD2. Trimming took 5 bases from V and 12 from J; bases not matched to a gene: 7. This CDR3 region has 14 residues. The germline V gene encodes CDR1 ENHRY and CDR2 SYGVKD. CDR3 DNA: TGTGCCATCAGTACGGAGACTAGCGGGGGGACGCAGTTCTTC. Protein product: CAISTETSGGTQFF.

This chain links TRBV5-1 with TRBJ2-1; D is undetermined. V was cut by 0 bases and J by 2 bases, with 9 bases left in between. This CDR3 has 15 amino acids. Germline assignment: CDR1 SGHRS and CDR2 YFSETQ. The CDR3 DNA reads TGCGCCAGCAGCTTGGCTGAACGAGCCTACAATGAGCAGTTCTTC. Its protein is CASSLAERAYNEQFF. The whole variable domain, filled in from reference TRBV5-1 and TRBJ2-1, reads KAGVTQTPRYLIKTRGQQVTLSCSPISGHRSVSWYQQTPGQGLQFLFEYFSETQRNKGNFPGRFSGRQFSNSRSEMNVSTLELGDSALYLCASSLAERAYNEQFFGPGTRLTVL.

The J gene is TRBJ2-1, the V gene TRBV30, with D possibly being TRBD1 or TRBD2 (6 bases each). This CDR3 region has 15 residues. Germline V gene data show CDR1 as GTSNPN and CDR2 as SVGIG (reference sequence). The V gene lost 5 bases and the J gene lost 4 bases, with 18 bases spanning the gap. The CDR3 is CAWGGLALTYNEQFF. The DNA of the CDR3 is TGTGCCTGGGGGGGCCTAGCGCTAACTTACAATGAGCAGTTCTTC.

This clonotype was observed at least ten times. J is TRBJ1-5 and V is TRBV20-1; 7 bases map to TRBD1. V was clipped by 0 bases and J by 6 bases; unmatched bases: 8. The CDR3 is 15 amino acids. The germline CDR1 and CDR2 sequences are DFQATT and SNEGSKA (reference sequence). CDR3 DNA sequence: TGCAGTGCTAGAGAACAGGGGCAGTTCTTTCAGCCCCAGCATTTT. It yields the protein CSAREQGQFFQPQHF.

This clonotype has more than one count but fewer than ten. The chain combines TRBV4-3 with TRBJ2-2, with D hard to call. V lost 0 bases to trimming and J lost 4 bases, with 12 bases between them. Germline CDR1 reads LGHNA; CDR2 reads YSLEER. CDR3 size: 16 residues. CDR3 sequence reads: CASSQDAMAVTGELFF. The CDR3 DNA follows: TGCGCCAGCAGCCAAGACGCAATGGCCGTCACCGGGGAGCTGTTTTTT.

This clonotype was seen more than once but under ten times. The chain has TRBV5-1 and TRBJ2-2, with 7 bases lining up with TRBD1. This CDR3 contains 19 residues. Germline CDR1 reads SGHRS; CDR2 reads YFSETQ. Unmatched junction bases numbered 16, after V lost 0 bases and J lost 5 bases. In DNA, the CDR3 is TGCGCCAGCAGCTTGGATGGACGACAGGGACCAATGTCGACCGGGGAGCTGTTTTTT. Amino acids: CASSLDGRQGPMSTGELFF.

This clonotype was found many times. This chain uses TRBV20-1 with TRBJ2-5, with TRBD2 matching 10 bases. The V and J ends lost 4 bases and 4 bases, in that order; junction bases with no gene match: 9. This CDR3 comprises 15 residues. Germline V gene lookup returns CDR1 DFQATT and CDR2 SNEGSKA (reference sequence). The CDR3 is CSAKGGSGRLETQYF. The CDR3 DNA sequence: TGCAGTGCTAAGGGTGGTAGCGGGAGGTTAGAGACCCAGTACTTC.

This chain connects TRBV12-3 or TRBV12-4 to TRBJ2-1; 8 positions match TRBD2. The CDR3 extends over 18 amino acids. V shed 3 bases, J shed 4 bases, and the junction held 14 bases outside the gene matches. The CDR3 region has the DNA TGTGCCAGCAGTTTTTTGGGGTCGAGCGGGAGTCGATACAATGAGCAGTTCTTC. This gives the protein CASSFLGSSGSRYNEQFF.